This T cell receptor beta chain derives from a study of identical twins. Study-wide findings and caveats: Memory repertoires showed no such pattern, whereas abundant cord blood beta clonotypes carried fewer insertions. Its conclusions, products of cross-sectional statistical analysis, did not come from following the same donors.

Germline CDR1 and CDR2: MNHEY and SVGAGI. The CDR3 consists of 13 residues. The ends were cut back, 2 bases at V and 8 bases at J, with 10 bases in the middle. This clonotype came up a few times. Antigen: not known. Unique molecular identifiers were present on the cDNA, which also gained a universal primer site by template switching. TCRdb analysed the 5' RACE reads with MiXCR anew, one entry per CDR3 protein. Of about 260,000 distinct CDR3 sequences listed, around 6.6% are singletons. With no exceptions, donors were healthy Caucasians. The data were also submitted as part of a second study, on yellow fever vaccine responses in identical twins.

This chain connects TRBV6-5 to TRBJ2-1; D might be TRBD2 (6 bases). This TCR came from a woman under 30 in good health. The sample comprised memory (CD45RO+) T cells sorted from blood. The DNA of the CDR3 is TGTGCCAGCAGTTACGAGGAGGGCCATGAGCAGTTCTTC. Amino acids: CASSYEEGHEQFF.